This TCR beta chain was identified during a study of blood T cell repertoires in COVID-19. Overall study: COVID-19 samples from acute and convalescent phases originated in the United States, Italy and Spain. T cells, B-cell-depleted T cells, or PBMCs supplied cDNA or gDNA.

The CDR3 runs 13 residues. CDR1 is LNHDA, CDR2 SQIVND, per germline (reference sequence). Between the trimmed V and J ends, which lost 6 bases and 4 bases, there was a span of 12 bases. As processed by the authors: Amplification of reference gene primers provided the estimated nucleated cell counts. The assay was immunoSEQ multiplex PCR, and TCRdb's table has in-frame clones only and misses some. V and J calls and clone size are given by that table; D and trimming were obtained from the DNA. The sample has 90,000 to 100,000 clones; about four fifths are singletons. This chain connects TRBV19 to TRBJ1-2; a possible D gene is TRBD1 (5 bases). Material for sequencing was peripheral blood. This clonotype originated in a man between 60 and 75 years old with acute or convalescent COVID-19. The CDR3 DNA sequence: TGTGCCAGTAGAGGAGGGGCTTCCTATGGCTACACCTTC. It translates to CASRGGASYGYTF. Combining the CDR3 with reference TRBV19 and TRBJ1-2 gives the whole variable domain DGGITQSPKYLFRKEGQNVTLSCEQNLNHDAMYWYRQDPGQGLRLIYYSQIVNDFQKGDIAEGYSVSREKKESFPLTVTSAQKNPTAFYLCASRGGASYGYTFGSGTRLTVV.